The TCR beta chain under discussion was sequenced for a study of cytomegalovirus exposure and HLA in healthy donors. Deletions cut 5 bases from V and 6 bases from J, with 14 bases between. Germline CDR1 and CDR2: SGHAT and FQNNGV. The CDR3 is 13 amino acids. Both 60 Vbeta primers and 13 Jbeta primers went into the PCR. The method was immunoSEQ multiplex PCR; TCRdb's version includes in-frame clones alone and lacks a portion of them. Of approximately 87,000 clones listed, about four fifths are singletons. This clone was seen a single time. The TCR was taken from a woman between 65 and 79 years old in good health and CMV-seropositive. V is TRBV11-2 and J is TRBJ2-7, with D unresolved. Material for sequencing was PBMCs. The CDR3 region has the DNA TGTGCCAGCAGCCCGCTAAATGCTGCCGAGCAGTACTTC. Amino acid sequence: CASSPLNAAEQYF.